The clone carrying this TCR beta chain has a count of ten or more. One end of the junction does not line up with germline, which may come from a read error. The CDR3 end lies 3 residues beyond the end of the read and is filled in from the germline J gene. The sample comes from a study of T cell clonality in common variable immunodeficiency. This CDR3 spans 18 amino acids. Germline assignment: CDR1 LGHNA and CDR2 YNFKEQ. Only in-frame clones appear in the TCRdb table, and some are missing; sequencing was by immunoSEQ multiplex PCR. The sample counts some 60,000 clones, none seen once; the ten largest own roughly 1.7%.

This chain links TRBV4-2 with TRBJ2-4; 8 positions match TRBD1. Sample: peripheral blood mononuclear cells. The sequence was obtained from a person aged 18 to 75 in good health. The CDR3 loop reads CASSQPGQGRRAKNIQYF. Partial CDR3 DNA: TGCGCCAGCAGCCAGCCCGGACAGGGTAGGAGAGCCAAAAACATT.